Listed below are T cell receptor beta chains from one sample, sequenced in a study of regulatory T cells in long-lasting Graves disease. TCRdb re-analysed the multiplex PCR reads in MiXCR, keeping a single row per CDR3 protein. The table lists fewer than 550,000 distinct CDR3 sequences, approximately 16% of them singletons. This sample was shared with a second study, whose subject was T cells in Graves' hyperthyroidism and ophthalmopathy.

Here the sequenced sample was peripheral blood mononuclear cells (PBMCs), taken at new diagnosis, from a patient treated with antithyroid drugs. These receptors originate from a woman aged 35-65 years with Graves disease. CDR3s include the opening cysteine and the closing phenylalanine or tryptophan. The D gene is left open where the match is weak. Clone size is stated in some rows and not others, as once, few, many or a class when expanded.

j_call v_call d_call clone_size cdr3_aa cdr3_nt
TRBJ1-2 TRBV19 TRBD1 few CASAAPGQGAYGYTF TGTGCCAGCGCTGCTCCGGGACAGGGGGCCTATGGCTACACCTTC
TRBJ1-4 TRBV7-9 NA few CASSAPESINEKLFF TGTGCCAGCAGCGCCCCAGAGTCTATTAATGAAAAACTGTTTTTT
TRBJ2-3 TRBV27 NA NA CASRRDGVSWPDTQYF TGTGCCAGCAGGAGGGACGGAGTATCTTGGCCAGATACGCAGTATTTT
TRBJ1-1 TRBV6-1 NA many CASRRMNTEAFF TGTGCCAGCAGACGGATGAACACTGAAGCTTTCTTT
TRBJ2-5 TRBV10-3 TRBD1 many CAISESLGTGQETQYF TGTGCCATCAGTGAGTCGTTGGGGACAGGGCAAGAGACCCAGTACTTC
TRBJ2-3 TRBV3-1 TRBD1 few CASKGQGVNTQYF TGTGCCAGCAAGGGACAGGGGGTGAATACGCAGTATTTT
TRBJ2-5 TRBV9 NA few CASSVDVRGETQYF TGTGCCAGCAGCGTAGACGTCCGGGGTGAGACCCAGTACTTC
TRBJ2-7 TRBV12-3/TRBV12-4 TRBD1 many CASSKQGSHEQYF TGTGCCAGCAGCAAACAGGGGTCCCACGAGCAGTACTTC
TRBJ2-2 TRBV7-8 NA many CASSSGPGEGSGELFF TGTGCCAGCAGCTCAGGGCCAGGGGAGGGAAGCGGGGAGCTGTTTTTT
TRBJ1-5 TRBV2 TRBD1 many CASRDRGGQPQHF TGTGCCAGCCGGGACAGGGGAGGTCAGCCCCAGCATTTT
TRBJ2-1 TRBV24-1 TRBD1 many CATSDLHGTGINEQFF TGTGCCACCAGTGATTTGCATGGGACAGGGATCAATGAGCAGTTCTTC
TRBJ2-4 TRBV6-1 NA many CAIGSQYF TGTGCCATCGGGAGCCAGTACTTC
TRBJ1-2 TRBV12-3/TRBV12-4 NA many CASSLSGDPNYGYTF TGTGCCAGCAGTTTATCGGGGGATCCTAACTATGGCTACACCTTC
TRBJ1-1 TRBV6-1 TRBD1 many CASSEVGTGSRNTEAFF TGTGCCAGCAGTGAGGTGGGGACAGGTAGTCGGAACACTGAAGCTTTCTTT
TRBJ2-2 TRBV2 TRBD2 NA CASSQVGLAGVPTGELFF TGTGCCAGCAGCCAAGTGGGTCTAGCGGGGGTTCCCACCGGGGAGCTGTTTTTT
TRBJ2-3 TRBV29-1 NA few CSVESRLGATDTQYF TGCAGCGTTGAATCCAGATTAGGGGCCACAGATACGCAGTATTTT
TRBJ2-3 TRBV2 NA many CASSEDVNVTQYF TGTGCCAGCAGTGAAGATGTGAACGTTACGCAGTATTTT
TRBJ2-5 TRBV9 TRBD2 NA CASSVAGGDWQTQYF TGTGCCAGCAGCGTAGCCGGGGGGGACTGGCAGACCCAGTACTTC
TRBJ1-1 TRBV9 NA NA CASARRKTGMGTEAFF TGTGCCAGCGCCCGTCGGAAGACAGGAATGGGTACTGAAGCTTTCTTT
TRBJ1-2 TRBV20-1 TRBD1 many CSARDWGRGAFGYTF TGCAGTGCTAGAGATTGGGGCAGGGGGGCTTTCGGCTACACCTTC
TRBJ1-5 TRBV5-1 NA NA CASSGTGDSNQPQHF TGCGCCAGCAGCGGCACGGGGGATAGCAATCAGCCCCAGCATTTT
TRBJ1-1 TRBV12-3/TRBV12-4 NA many CASSLGVGAFF TGTGCCAGCAGTTTAGGAGTAGGGGCTTTCTTT
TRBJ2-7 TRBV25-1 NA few CASSLSPNTDEQYF TGTGCCAGCAGCCTGTCACCCAACACCGACGAGCAGTACTTC
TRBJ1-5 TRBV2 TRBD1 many CASNFPTGTGESQPQHF TGTGCCAGCAATTTCCCTACCGGGACAGGGGAAAGTCAGCCCCAGCATTTT
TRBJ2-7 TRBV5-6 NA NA CASSLLDTFEQYF TGTGCCAGCAGCTTGCTGGACACCTTCGAGCAGTACTTC
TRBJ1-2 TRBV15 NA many CATSRETDYGYTF TGTGCCACCAGCAGAGAGACCGACTATGGCTACACCTTC
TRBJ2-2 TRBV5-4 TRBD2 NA CASSLPLAGYTGELFF TGTGCCAGCAGCCTCCCCTTAGCGGGGTACACCGGGGAGCTGTTTTTT
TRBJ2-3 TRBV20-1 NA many CSAPRTVSTDTQYF TGCAGTGCCCCGAGGACGGTGTCCACAGATACGCAGTATTTT
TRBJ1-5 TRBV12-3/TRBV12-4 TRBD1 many CASNPTGAHNQPQHF TGTGCCAGCAACCCAACAGGGGCCCACAATCAGCCCCAGCATTTT
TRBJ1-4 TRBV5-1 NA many CASSLASANEKLFF TGTGCCAGCAGCTTGGCTTCGGCGAATGAAAAACTGTTTTTT
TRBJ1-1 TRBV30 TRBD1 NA CAATGTVFKNTEAFF TGTGCGGCGACCGGGACAGTGTTCAAGAACACTGAAGCTTTCTTT
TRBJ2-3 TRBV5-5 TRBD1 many CASIQGLSTDTQYF TGTGCCAGCATACAGGGGCTTAGCACAGATACGCAGTATTTT
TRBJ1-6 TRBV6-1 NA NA CASSTLLDSPLHF TGTGCCAGCAGCACCCTGTTGGATTCACCCCTCCACTTT
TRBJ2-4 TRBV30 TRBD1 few CACWTGSNIQYF TGTGCCTGCTGGACAGGGTCAAACATTCAGTACTTC
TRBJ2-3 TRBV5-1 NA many CASSLEGKSTDTQYF TGCGCCAGCAGCTTGGAGGGAAAATCCACAGATACGCAGTATTTT
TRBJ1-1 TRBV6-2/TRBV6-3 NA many CASNTPTNTEAFF TGTGCCAGCAATACACCTACGAACACTGAAGCTTTCTTT
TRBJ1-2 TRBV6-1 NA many CASRNREVDGYTF TGTGCCAGCAGAAACAGGGAGGTTGATGGCTACACCTTC
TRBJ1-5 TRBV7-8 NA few CASSLEGHRSNQPQHF TGTGCCAGCAGCTTAGAGGGACACCGTAGCAATCAGCCCCAGCATTTT
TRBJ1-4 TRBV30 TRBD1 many CAWAGTANEKLFF TGTGCCTGGGCCGGGACAGCTAATGAAAAACTGTTTTTT
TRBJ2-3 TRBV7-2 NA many CASSLLGQFRTDTQYF TGTGCCAGCAGCCTACTCGGACAGTTTCGAACAGATACGCAGTATTTT
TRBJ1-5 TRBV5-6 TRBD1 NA CASSFRGQGNQPQHF TGTGCCAGCAGCTTTAGGGGACAGGGGAATCAGCCCCAGCATTTT
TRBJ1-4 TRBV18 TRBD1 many CASSPPGQGNGEKLFF TGTGCCAGCTCACCCCCCGGACAGGGGAATGGTGAAAAACTGTTTTTT
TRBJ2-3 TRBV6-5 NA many CASSYGGYTDTQYF TGTGCCAGCAGTTACGGCGGGTACACAGATACGCAGTATTTT
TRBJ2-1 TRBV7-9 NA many CASSERGAGYNEQFF TGTGCCAGCAGCGAACGGGGGGCCGGATACAATGAGCAGTTCTTC
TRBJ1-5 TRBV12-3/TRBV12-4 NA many CASSRGGSEHNQPQHF TGTGCCAGCAGCAGGGGCGGGAGCGAACACAATCAGCCCCAGCATTTT
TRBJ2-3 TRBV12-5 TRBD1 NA CASGLTGGDPAIPQYF TGTGCTAGTGGTTTAACAGGGGGCGACCCAGCTATTCCGCAGTATTTT